The sequence of this T cell receptor (beta chain) was determined in a study of OX40 agonist ivuxolimab in advanced cancers. Study context: An agonistic anti-OX40 (CD134) antibody, ivuxolimab, was used to treat the patients. Six ivuxolimab dose levels, 0.01 to 10 mg/kg, were given intravenously every 2 weeks.

Per germline, CDR1 MNHEY and CDR2 SVGAGI. V lost 6 bases and J 8 bases, leaving 10 bases between the germline ends. The CDR3 is 12 residues long. Some clones are missing from TCRdb's copy, which holds only in-frame ones; the method was immunoSEQ multiplex PCR. The repertoire holds about 24,000 clones, with more than 80% as singletons. The gene calls are TRBV6-5 and TRBJ1-4; D call uncertain. Sequenced here: CD4+ or CD8+ T cells sorted from blood, sampled in a trial of the OX40 agonist ivuxolimab. The sequence came from an adult with an advanced solid tumor such as melanoma, head and neck, liver or kidney cancer. DNA of the CDR3: TGTGCCAGCAGGAGCACTAGGGAAAAACTGTTTTTT. It yields the protein CASRSTREKLFF.